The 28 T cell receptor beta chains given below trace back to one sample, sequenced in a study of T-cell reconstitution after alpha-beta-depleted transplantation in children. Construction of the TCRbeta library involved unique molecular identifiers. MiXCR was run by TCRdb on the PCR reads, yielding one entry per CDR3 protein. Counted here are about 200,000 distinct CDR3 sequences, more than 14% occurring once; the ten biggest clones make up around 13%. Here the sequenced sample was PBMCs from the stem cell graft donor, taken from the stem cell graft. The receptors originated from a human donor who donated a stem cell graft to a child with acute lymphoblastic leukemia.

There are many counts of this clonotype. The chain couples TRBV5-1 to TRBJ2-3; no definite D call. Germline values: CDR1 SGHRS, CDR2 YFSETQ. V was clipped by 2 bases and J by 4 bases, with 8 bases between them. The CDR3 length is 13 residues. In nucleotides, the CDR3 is TGCGCCAGCAGCTTACCTCCTGCAGATACGCAGTATTTT. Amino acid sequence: CASSLPPADTQYF.

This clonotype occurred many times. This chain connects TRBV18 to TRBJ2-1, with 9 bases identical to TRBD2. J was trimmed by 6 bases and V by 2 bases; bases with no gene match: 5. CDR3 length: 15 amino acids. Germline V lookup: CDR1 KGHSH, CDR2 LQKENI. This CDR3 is CASSPSLAGSNEQFF. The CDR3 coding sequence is TGTGCCAGCTCACCATCGCTAGCGGGAAGCAATGAGCAGTTCTTC.

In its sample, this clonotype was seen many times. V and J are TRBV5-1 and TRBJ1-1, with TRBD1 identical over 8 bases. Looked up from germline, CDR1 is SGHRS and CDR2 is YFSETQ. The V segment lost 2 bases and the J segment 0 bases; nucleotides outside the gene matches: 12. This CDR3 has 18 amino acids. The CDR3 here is CASSFPTGTGLMNTEAFF. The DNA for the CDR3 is TGCGCCAGCAGCTTCCCGACCGGGACAGGCCTAATGAACACTGAAGCTTTCTTT.

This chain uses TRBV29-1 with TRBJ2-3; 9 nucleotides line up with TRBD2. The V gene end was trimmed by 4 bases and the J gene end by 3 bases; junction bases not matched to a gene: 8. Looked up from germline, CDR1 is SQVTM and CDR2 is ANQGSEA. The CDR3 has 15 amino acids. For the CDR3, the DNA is TGCAGCGTTGTGAGGTTAGCGGGAGTAACAGATACGCAGTATTTT. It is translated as CSVVRLAGVTDTQYF.

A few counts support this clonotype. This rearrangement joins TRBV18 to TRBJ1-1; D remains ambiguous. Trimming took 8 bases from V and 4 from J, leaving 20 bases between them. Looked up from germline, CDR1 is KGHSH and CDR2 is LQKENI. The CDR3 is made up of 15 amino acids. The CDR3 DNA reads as TGTGCCAGCGCCTCTCAAGTCGCATTGGGCACTGAAGCTTTCTTT. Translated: CASASQVALGTEAFF.

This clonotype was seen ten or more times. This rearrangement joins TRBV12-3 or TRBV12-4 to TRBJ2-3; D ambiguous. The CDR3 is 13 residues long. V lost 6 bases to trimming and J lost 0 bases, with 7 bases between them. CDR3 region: CASSQISTDTQYF. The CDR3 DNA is TGTGCCAGCAGCCAGATTAGCACAGATACGCAGTATTTT.

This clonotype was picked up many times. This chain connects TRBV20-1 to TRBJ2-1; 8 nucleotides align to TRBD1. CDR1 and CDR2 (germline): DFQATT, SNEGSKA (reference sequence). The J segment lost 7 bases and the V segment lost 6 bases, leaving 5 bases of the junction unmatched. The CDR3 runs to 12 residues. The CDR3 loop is CSATYRGNEQFF. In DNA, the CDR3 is TGCAGTGCCACTTACAGGGGGAATGAGCAGTTCTTC.

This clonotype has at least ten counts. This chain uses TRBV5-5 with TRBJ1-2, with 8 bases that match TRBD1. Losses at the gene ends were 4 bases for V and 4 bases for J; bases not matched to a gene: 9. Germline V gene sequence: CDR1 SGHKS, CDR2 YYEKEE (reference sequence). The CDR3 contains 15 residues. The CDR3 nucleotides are TGTGCCAGCAGCAGGGGACAGGAAGCTCCCTATGGCTACACCTTC. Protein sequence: CASSRGQEAPYGYTF.

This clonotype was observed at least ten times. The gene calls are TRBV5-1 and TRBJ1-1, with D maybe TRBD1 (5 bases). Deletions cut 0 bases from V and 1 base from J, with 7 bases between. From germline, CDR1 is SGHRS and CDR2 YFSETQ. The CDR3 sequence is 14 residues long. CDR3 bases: TGCGCCAGCAGCTTGGGACAGCCGAACACTGAAGCTTTCTTT. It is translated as CASSLGQPNTEAFF.

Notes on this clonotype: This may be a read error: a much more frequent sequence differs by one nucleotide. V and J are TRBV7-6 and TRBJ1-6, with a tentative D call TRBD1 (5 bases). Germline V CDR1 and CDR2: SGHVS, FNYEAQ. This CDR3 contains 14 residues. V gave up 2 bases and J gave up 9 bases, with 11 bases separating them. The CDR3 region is CASSLKGWGSPLHF. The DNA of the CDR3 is TGTGCCAGCAGCTTAAAGGGGTGGGGTTCACCCCTCCACTTT.

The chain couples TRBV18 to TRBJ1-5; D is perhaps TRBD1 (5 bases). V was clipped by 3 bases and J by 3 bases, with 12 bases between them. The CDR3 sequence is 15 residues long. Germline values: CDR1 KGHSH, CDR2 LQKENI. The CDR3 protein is CASSPPGQANQPQHF. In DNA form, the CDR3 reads TGTGCCAGCTCACCGCCAGGGCAAGCCAATCAGCCCCAGCATTTT.

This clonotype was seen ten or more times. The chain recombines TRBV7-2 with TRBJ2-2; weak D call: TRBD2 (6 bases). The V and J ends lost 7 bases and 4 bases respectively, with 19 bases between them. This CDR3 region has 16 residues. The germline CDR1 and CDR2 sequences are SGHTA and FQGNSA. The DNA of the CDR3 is TGTGCCAGCAAAGCCACCGGGGGAGTTAGCACCGGGGAGCTGTTTTTT. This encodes CASKATGGVSTGELFF. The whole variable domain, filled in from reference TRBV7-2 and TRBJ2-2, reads GAGVSQSPSNKVTEKGKDVELRCDPISGHTALYWYRQSLGQGLEFLIYFQGNSAPDKSGLPSDRFSAERTGGSVSTLTIQRTQQEDSAVYLCASKATGGVSTGELFFGEGSRLTVL.

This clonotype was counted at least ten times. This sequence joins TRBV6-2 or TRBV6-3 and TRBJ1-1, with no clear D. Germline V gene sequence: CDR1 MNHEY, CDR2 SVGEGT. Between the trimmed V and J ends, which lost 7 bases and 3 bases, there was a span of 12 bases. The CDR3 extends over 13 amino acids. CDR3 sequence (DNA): TGTGCCAGCACCGCCCCCTTTGACACTGAAGCTTTCTTT. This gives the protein CASTAPFDTEAFF.

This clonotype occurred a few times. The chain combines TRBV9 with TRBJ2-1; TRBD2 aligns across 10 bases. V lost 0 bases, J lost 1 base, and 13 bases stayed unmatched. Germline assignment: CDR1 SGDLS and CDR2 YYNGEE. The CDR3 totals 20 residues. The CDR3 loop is CASSVATWTSGEGSYNEQFF. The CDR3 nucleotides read TGTGCCAGCAGCGTAGCTACTTGGACTAGCGGAGAAGGGTCCTACAATGAGCAGTTCTTC.

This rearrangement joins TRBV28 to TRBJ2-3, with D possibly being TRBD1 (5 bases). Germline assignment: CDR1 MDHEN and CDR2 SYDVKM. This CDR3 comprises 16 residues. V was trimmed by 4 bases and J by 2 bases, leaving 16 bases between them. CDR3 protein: CASSSSGLPNTDTQYF. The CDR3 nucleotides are TGTGCCAGCAGTTCTTCAGGGCTACCTAACACAGATACGCAGTATTTT.

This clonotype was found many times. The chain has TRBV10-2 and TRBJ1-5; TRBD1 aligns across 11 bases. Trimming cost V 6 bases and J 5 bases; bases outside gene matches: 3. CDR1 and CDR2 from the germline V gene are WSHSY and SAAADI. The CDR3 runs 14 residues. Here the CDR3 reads CASRRTGGDQPQHF. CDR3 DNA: TGCGCCAGCAGAAGGACAGGGGGCGATCAGCCCCAGCATTTT.

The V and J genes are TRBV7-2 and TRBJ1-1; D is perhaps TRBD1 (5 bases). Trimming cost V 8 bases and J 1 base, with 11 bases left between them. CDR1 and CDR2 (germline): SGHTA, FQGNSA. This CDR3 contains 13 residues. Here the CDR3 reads CASGRGRNTEAFF. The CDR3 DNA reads TGTGCCAGCGGGAGGGGTAGGAACACTGAAGCTTTCTTT.

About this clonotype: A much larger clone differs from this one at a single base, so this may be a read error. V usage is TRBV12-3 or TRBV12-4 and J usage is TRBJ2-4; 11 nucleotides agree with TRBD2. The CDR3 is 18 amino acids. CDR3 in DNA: TGTGCCAGCAGTAATGGGGGGACTAGCGGACTAGCCAAAAACATTCATTACTTC. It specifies CASSNGGTSGLAKNIHYF.

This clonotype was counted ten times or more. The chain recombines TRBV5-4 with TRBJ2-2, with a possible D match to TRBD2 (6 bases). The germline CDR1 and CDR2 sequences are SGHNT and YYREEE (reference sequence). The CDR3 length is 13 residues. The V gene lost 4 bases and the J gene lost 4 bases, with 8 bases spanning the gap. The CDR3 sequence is CASSAGLTGELFF. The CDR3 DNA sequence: TGTGCCAGCAGCGCGGGACTCACCGGGGAGCTGTTTTTT.

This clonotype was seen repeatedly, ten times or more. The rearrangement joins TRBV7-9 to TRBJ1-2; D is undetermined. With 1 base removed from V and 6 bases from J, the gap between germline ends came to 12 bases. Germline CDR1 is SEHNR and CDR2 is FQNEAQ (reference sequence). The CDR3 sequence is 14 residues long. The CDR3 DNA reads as TGTGCCAGCAGCTTAGAAGCGAGAGGGAATGGCTACACCTTC. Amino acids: CASSLEARGNGYTF.

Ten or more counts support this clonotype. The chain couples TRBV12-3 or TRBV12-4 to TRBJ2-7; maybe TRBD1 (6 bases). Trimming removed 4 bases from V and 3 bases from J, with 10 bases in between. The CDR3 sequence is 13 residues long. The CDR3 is CASSSTGFYEQYF. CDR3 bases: TGTGCCAGCAGTTCCACAGGGTTCTACGAGCAGTACTTC.

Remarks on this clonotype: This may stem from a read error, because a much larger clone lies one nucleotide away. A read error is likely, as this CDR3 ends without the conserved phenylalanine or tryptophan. CDR3 DNA: TGCGCCAGCAGCCAAGAGTCGGGCCGAGGACAGTACTTG. Its translation is CASSQESGRGQYL. The chain links TRBV4-1 to TRBJ2-7; no clear D gene. The V gene lost 0 bases and the J gene lost 10 bases, with 13 bases spanning the gap. CDR1 is MGHRA, CDR2 YSYEKL, per germline. The CDR3 loop spans 13 amino acids.

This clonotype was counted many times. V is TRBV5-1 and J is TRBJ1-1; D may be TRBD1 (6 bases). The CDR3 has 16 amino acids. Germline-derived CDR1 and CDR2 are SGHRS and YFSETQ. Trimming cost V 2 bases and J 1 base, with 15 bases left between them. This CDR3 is CASSFTPGHSNTEAFF. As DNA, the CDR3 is TGCGCCAGCAGCTTCACCCCGGGACACTCGAACACTGAAGCTTTCTTT.

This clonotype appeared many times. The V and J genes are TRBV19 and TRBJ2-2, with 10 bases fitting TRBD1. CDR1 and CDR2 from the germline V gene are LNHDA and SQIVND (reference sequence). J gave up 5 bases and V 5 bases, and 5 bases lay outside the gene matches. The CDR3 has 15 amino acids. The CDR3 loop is CASSWGQGRTGELFF. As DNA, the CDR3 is TGTGCCAGTAGTTGGGGACAGGGGCGAACCGGGGAGCTGTTTTTT.

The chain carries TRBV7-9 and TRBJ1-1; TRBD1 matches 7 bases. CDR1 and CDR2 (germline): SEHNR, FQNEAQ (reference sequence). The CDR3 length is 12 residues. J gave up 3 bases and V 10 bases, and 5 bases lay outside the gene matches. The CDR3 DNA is TGTGCCACCCGGAGGGGGCACACTGAAGCTTTCTTT. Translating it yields CATRRGHTEAFF.

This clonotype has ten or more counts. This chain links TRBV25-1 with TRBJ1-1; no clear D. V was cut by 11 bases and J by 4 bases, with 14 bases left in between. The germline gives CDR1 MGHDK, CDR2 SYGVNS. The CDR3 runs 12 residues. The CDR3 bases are TGTGCCGCCCTTTGTTGGGCCACTGAAGCTTTCTTT. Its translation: CAALCWATEAFF.

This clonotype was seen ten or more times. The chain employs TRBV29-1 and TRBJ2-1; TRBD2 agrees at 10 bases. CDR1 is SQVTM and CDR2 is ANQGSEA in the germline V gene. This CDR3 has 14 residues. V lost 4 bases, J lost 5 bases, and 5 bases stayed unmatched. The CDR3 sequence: CSVATSGDDNEQFF. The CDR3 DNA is TGCAGCGTTGCTACTAGCGGGGACGACAATGAGCAGTTCTTC.

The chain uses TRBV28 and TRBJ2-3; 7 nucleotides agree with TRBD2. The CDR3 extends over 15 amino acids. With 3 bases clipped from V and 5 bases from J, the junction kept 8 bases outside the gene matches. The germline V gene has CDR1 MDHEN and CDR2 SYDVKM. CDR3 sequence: CASSLAGELVDTQYF. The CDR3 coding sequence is TGTGCCAGCAGTTTGGCGGGGGAGCTAGTAGATACGCAGTATTTT.